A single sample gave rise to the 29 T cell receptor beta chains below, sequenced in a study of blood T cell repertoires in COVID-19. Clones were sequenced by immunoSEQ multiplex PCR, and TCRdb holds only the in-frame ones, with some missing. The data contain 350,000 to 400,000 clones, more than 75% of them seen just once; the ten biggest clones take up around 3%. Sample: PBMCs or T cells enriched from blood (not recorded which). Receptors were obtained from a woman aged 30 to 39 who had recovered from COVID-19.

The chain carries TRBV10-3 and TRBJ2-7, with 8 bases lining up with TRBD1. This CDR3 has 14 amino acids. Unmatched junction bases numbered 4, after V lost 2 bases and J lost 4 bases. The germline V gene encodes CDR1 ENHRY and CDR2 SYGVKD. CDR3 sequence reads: CAISEDRGFYEQYF. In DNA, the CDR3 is TGTGCCATCAGTGAGGACAGGGGTTTTTACGAGCAGTACTTC.

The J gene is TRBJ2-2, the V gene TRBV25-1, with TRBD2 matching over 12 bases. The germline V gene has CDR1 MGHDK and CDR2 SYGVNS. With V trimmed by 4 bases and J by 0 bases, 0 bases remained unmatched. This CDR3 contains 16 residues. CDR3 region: CASSGLAGANTGELFF. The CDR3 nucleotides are TGTGCCAGCAGTGGACTAGCGGGGGCGAACACCGGGGAGCTGTTTTTT.

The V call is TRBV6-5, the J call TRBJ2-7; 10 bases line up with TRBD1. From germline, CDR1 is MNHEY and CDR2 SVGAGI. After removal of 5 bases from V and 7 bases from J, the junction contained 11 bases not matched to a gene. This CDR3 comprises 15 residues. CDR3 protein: CASSPPPGQGREQYF. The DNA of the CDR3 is TGTGCCAGCAGTCCGCCACCGGGACAGGGGAGGGAGCAGTACTTC.

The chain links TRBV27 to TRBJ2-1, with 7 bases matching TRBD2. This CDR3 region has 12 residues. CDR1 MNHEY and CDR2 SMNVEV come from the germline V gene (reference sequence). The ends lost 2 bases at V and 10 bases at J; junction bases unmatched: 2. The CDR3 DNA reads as TGTGCCAGCAGTTTAACCGGGAGGGAGCAGTTCTTC. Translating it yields CASSLTGREQFF.

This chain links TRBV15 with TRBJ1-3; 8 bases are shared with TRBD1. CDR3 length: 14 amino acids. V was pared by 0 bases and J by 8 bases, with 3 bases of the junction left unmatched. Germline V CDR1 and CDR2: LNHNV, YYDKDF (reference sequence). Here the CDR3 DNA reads TGTGCCACCAGCAGAGAAGGACAGGGATACACCATATATTTT. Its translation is CATSREGQGYTIYF. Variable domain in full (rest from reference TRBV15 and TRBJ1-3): DAMVIQNPRYQVTQFGKPVTLSCSQTLNHNVMYWYQQKSSQAPKLLFHYYDKDFNNEADTPDNFQSRRPNTSFCFLDIRSPGLGDTAMYLCATSREGQGYTIYFGEGSWLTVV.

CDR3 region: CASSLVGRYEQYF. In DNA form, the CDR3 reads TGTGCCAGCAGTTTAGTCGGGAGGTACGAGCAGTACTTC. This chain joins TRBV28 and TRBJ2-7; 7 nucleotides align to TRBD2. The germline V gene has CDR1 MDHEN and CDR2 SYDVKM. The CDR3 has 13 residues. The trim removed 2 bases at V and 4 bases at J, leaving 2 bases unmatched.

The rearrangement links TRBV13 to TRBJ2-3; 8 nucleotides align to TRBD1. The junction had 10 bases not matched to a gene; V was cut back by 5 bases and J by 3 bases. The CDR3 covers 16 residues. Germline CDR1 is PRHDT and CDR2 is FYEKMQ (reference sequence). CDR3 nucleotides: TGTGCCAGCAGCAGCCCCCCGACAGGGGTAACAGATACGCAGTATTTT. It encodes CASSSPPTGVTDTQYF. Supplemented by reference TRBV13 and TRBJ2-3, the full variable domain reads AAGVIQSPRHLIKEKRETATLKCYPIPRHDTVYWYQQGPGQDPQFLISFYEKMQSDKGSIPDRFSAQQFSDYHSELNMSSLELGDSALYFCASSSPPTGVTDTQYFGPGTRLTVL.

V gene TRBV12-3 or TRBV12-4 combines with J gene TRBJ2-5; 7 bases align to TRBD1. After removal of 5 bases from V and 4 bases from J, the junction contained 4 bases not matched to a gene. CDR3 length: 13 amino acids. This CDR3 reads CASSMGQRETQYF. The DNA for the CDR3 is TGTGCCAGCAGTATGGGACAGAGAGAGACCCAGTACTTC.

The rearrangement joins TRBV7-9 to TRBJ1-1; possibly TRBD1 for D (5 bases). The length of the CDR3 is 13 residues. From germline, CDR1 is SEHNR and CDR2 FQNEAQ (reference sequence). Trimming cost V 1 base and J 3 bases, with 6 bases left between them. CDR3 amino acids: CASSLGGDTEAFF. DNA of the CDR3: TGTGCCAGCAGCTTAGGGGGGGACACTGAAGCTTTCTTT.

The CDR3 nucleotides are TGCGCCAGCAGCAGACTGCCGGGACAGGGGAAGAACGAGCAGTACTTC. Protein: CASSRLPGQGKNEQYF. The chain couples TRBV5-1 to TRBJ2-7, with 10 bases aligning to TRBD1. The CDR3 has 16 residues. V shed 4 bases and J 5 bases; nucleotides not matched to a gene: 12. Looked up from germline, CDR1 is SGHRS and CDR2 is YFSETQ.

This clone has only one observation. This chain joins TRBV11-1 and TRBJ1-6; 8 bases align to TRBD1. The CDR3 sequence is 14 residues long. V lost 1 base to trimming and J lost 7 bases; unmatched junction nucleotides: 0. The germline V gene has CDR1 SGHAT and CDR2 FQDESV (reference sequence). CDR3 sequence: CASSLGQGNSPLHF. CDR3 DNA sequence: TGTGCCAGCAGCTTAGGACAGGGGAATTCACCCCTCCACTTT.

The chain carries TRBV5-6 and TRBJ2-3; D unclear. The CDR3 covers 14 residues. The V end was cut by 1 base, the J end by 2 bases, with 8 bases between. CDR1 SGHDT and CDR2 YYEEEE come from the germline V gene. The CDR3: CASSLSTITDTQYF. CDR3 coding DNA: TGTGCCAGCAGCTTGAGCACTATCACAGATACGCAGTATTTT.

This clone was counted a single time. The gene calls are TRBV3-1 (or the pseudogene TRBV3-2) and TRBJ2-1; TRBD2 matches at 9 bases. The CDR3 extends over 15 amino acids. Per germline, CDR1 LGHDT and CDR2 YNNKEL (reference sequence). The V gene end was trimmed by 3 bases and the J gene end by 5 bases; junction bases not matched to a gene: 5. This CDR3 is CASSQLASGNNEQFF. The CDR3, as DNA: TGTGCCAGCAGCCAGTTGGCTAGCGGGAACAATGAGCAGTTCTTC.

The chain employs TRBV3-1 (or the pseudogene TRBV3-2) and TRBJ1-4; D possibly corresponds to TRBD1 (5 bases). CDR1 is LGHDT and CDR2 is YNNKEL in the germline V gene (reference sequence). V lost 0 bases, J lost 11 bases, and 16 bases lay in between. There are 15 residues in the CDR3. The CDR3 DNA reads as TGTGCCAGCAGCCAAGATCCCCAGCACAACAGGAAACTGTTTTTT. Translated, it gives CASSQDPQHNRKLFF.

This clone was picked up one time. The CDR3 DNA sequence: TGTGCCAGCAGTTACAGGGTCGGGGATTCACCCCTCCACTTT. This translates into CASSYRVGDSPLHF. The chain is built from TRBV2 and TRBJ1-6, with TRBD1 as a possible D gene (6 bases). The germline V and J ends were trimmed by 5 bases and 8 bases, with 13 bases remaining between them. The length of the CDR3 is 14 residues. Germline CDR1 reads SNHLY; CDR2 reads FYNNEI. The variable domain in full, completed from reference TRBV2 and TRBJ1-6, reads EPEVTQTPSHQVTQMGQEVILRCVPISNHLYFYWYRQILGQKVEFLVSFYNNEISEKSEIFDDQFSVERPDGSNFTLKIRSTKLEDSAMYFCASSYRVGDSPLHFGNGTRLTVT.

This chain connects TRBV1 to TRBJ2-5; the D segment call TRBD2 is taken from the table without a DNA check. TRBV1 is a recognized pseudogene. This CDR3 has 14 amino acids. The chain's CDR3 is CTSSLALEGETQYF. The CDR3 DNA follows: TGCACCAGCAGCCTCGCCCTGGAGGGCGAGACCCAGTACTTC.

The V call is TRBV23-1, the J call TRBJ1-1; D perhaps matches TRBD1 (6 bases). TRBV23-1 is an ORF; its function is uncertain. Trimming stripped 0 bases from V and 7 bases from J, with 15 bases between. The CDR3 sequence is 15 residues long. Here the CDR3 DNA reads TGCGCCAGCAGTCAATCTGGGGGCGCCGACTTTGAAGCTTTCTTT. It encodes CASSQSGGADFEAFF.

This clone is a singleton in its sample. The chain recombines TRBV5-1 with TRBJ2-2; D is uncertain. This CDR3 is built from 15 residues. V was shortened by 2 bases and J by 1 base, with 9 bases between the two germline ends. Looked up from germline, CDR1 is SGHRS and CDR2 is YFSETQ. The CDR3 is CASSFLQLNTGELFF. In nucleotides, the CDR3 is TGCGCCAGCAGCTTTCTACAGTTGAACACCGGGGAGCTGTTTTTT.

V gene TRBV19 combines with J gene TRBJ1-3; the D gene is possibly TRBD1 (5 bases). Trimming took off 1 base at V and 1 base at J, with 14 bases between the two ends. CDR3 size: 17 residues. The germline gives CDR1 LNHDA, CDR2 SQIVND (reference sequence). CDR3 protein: CASSIAPGNLSGNTIYF. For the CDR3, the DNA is TGTGCCAGTAGTATAGCACCAGGGAATCTATCTGGAAACACCATATATTTT.

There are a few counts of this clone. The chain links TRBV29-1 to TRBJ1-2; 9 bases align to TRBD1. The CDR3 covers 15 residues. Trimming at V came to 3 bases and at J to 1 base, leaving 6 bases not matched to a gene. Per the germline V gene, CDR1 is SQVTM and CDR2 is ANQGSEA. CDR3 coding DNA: TGCAGCGTTGATCCAGGGACAGGGATTAACTATGGCTACACCTTC. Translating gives CSVDPGTGINYGYTF.

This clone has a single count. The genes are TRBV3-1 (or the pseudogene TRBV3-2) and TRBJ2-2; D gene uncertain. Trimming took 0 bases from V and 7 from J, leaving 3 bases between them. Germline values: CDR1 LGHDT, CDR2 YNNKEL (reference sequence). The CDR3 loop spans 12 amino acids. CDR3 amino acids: CASSQDYGELFF. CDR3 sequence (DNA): TGTGCCAGCAGCCAAGATTACGGGGAGCTGTTTTTT.

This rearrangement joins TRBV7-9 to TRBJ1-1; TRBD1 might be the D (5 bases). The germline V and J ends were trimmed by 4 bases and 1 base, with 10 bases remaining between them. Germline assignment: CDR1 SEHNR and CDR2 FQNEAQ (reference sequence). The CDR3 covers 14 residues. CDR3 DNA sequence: TGTGCCAGCAGCTCCCCTCAGGGGAACACTGAAGCTTTCTTT. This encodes CASSSPQGNTEAFF.

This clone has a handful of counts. The CDR3 nucleotides are TGTGCCAGCAGCTCGGGCGGGTTTCAAGAGACCCAGTACTTC. Residues: CASSSGGFQETQYF. The chain combines TRBV11-2 with TRBJ2-5, with D perhaps matching TRBD2 (5 bases). The V end was cut by 4 bases, the J end by 2 bases, with 11 bases between. CDR1 is SGHAT and CDR2 is FQNNGV in the germline V gene. The CDR3 is 14 residues long.

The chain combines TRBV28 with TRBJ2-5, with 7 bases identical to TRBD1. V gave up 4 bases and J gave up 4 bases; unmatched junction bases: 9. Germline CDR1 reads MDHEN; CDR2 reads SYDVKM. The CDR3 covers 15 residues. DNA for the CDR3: TGTGCCAGCAGTTCCACAGGGGAAAGTGCAGAGACCCAGTACTTC. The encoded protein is CASSSTGESAETQYF.

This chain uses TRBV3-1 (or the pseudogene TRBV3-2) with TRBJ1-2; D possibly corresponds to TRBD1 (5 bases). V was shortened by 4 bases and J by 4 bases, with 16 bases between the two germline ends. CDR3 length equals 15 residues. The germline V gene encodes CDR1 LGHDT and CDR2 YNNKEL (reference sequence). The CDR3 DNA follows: TGTGCCAGCAGCCTCAACGGCGGAGGGGTCTATGGCTACACCTTC. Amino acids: CASSLNGGGVYGYTF.

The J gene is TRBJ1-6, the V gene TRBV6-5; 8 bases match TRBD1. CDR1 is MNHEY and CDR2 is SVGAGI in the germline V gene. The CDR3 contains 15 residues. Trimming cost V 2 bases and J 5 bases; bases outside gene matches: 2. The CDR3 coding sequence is TGTGCCAGCAGTTACCAGGGACAGGATAATTCACCCCTCCACTTT. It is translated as CASSYQGQDNSPLHF.

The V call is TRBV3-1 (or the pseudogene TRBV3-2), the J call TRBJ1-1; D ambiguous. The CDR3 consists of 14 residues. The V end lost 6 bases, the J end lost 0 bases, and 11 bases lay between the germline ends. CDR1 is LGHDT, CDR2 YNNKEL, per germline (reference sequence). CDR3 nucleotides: TGTGCCAGCAGTCGGGGTTGGGTGAACACTGAAGCTTTCTTT. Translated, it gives CASSRGWVNTEAFF.

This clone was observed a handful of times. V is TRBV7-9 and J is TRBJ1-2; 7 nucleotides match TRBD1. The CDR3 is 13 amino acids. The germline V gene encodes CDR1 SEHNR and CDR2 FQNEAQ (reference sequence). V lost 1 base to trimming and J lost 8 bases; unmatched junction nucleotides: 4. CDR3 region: CASSLVTGQGYTF. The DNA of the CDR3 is TGTGCCAGCAGCTTAGTGACAGGGCAGGGCTACACCTTC.

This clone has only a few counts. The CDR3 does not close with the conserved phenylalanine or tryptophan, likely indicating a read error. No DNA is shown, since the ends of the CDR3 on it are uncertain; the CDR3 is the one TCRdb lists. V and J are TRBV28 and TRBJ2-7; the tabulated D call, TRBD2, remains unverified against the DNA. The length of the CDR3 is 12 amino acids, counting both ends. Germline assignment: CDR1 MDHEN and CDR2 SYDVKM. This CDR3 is CASSSGIPSGAL.